This T cell receptor beta chain was retrieved from a study of blood T cell repertoires in COVID-19. At the level of the study: The United States, Italy and Spain were the sources of the acute and convalescent COVID-19 samples. T cells, B-cell-depleted T cells, or PBMCs provided the cDNA or gDNA that served as material.

Authors' processing steps: By means of reference gene primer amplification, nucleated cell counts were estimated. Clones were read by immunoSEQ multiplex PCR, and TCRdb kept only the in-frame ones, dropping some. V and J calls plus clone size are reproduced from that table; the DNA served to infer D and trimming. The table lists around 190,000 clones, around 83% of them singletons, with roughly 7.5% in the top ten. A Seattle source enrolled patients during active infection and followed them longitudinally. The V segment lost 0 bases and the J segment 2 bases; nucleotides outside the gene matches: 6. The CDR3 sequence is 16 residues long. Germline V gene data show CDR1 as MNHEY and CDR2 as SVGAGI.

V is TRBV6-5 and J is TRBJ1-1, with 7 bases aligning to TRBD1. The specimen was peripheral blood. This TCR was recovered from a woman aged 70-85 years with COVID-19, enrolled during active disease. CDR3 amino acids: CASSYSSPGGNTEAFF. CDR3 bases: TGTGCCAGCAGTTACTCGAGTCCAGGGGGAAACACTGAAGCTTTCTTT.